These 5 T cell receptor beta chains share one sample of origin, sequenced in a study of cytotoxic CD8 clonotypes in ibrutinib-treated CLL. The data were produced by immunoSEQ multiplex PCR, yet TCRdb's version contains in-frame clones alone and is incomplete. In the table there are about 60,000 clones, 50% to 60% of which are singletons. The sequences come from PBMCs, collected at disease progression, from a patient treated with ibrutinib. All receptors come from a human donor with chronic lymphocytic leukemia.

This chain joins TRBV9 and TRBJ1-5; D gene ambiguous. Germline V lookup: CDR1 SGDLS, CDR2 YYNGEE. Deletions cut 1 base from V and 4 bases from J, with 6 bases between. The CDR3 loop spans 13 amino acids. The CDR3 nucleotides read TGTGCCAGCAGCGTATCGGGGAATCAGCCCCAGCATTTT. It translates to CASSVSGNQPQHF.

The chain combines TRBV6-5 with TRBJ1-2; possibly TRBD1 for D (6 bases). V lost 8 bases, J lost 3 bases, and 13 bases lay in between. Per germline, CDR1 MNHEY and CDR2 SVGAGI. CDR3 length: 13 amino acids. CDR3 nucleotides: TGTGCCAGCTTTCAGGGGCGCGACTATGGCTACACCTTC. Translation: CASFQGRDYGYTF.

This clone turned up a few times. The chain couples TRBV5-4 to TRBJ1-4; D is perhaps TRBD1 (6 bases). Looked up from germline, CDR1 is SGHNT and CDR2 is YYREEE (reference sequence). Trimming shortened V by 0 bases and J by 3 bases, and 9 bases separated the two germline ends. The CDR3 sequence is 15 residues long. CDR3 coding DNA: TGTGCCAGCAGCTTGGACGGGGGGCCTAATGAAAAACTGTTTTTT. This encodes CASSLDGGPNEKLFF.

The chain uses TRBV27 and TRBJ1-2; D is perhaps TRBD1 (5 bases). V lost 6 bases, J lost 7 bases, and 12 bases lay in between. Per the germline V gene, CDR1 is MNHEY and CDR2 is SMNVEV (reference sequence). The CDR3 is 12 amino acids. CDR3 residues: CASRKGNRGYTF. CDR3 DNA: TGTGCCAGCAGGAAGGGGAACCGTGGCTACACCTTC.

V and J are TRBV30 and TRBJ2-7; D tentatively reads TRBD1 or TRBD2 (5 bases each). V was shortened by 2 bases and J by 8 bases, with 25 bases between the two germline ends. This CDR3 has 16 residues. From germline, CDR1 is GTSNPN and CDR2 SVGIG (reference sequence). This CDR3 reads CAWSTIWTRTLPQQYF. In DNA, the CDR3 is TGTGCCTGGAGTACCATCTGGACAAGGACTTTACCCCAGCAGTACTTC.